These 27 T cell receptor beta chains were sequenced from one sample in a study of blood T cell repertoires in COVID-19. Here immunoSEQ multiplex PCR was the method, and the copy in TCRdb shows in-frame clones only, minus some. The repertoire holds roughly 300,000 clones, with roughly 90% as singletons. Sequencing was done on a sample of PBMCs or T cells enriched from blood (not recorded which). These receptors were obtained from a woman aged 30 to 39 who had recovered from COVID-19.

The rearrangement joins TRBV5-1 to TRBJ2-1; TRBD2 aligns across 11 bases. This CDR3 contains 15 residues. Per germline, CDR1 SGHRS and CDR2 YFSETQ. The V gene end was trimmed by 4 bases and the J gene end by 8 bases; junction bases not matched to a gene: 8. CDR3 amino acids: CASSVLAGVTDEQFF. CDR3 nucleotide sequence: TGCGCCAGCAGCGTACTAGCGGGAGTTACCGATGAGCAGTTCTTC.

This clone appeared a single time. The chain joins TRBV4-1 to TRBJ2-7, with 8 positions matching TRBD2. The CDR3 has 17 amino acids. Germline CDR1 is MGHRA and CDR2 is YSYEKL. The ends lost 1 base at V and 4 bases at J; junction bases unmatched: 12. CDR3 in amino acids: CASSQGTGGVKSYEQYF. CDR3 coding DNA: TGCGCCAGCAGCCAAGGGACCGGGGGGGTCAAATCATACGAGCAGTACTTC.

Here the CDR3 reads CASSPRQGGEQYF. The CDR3 DNA sequence: TGTGCCAGCAGCCCCCGACAGGGTGGAGAGCAGTACTTC. The chain recombines TRBV9 with TRBJ2-7; 7 bases line up with TRBD1. Germline CDR1 SGDLS, CDR2 YYNGEE. Losses at the gene ends were 4 bases for V and 7 bases for J; bases not matched to a gene: 8. The CDR3 sequence is 13 residues long.

The rearrangement uses TRBV18 and TRBJ2-3, with unresolved D. Germline loops: CDR1 KGHSH, CDR2 LQKENI. The CDR3 sequence is 13 residues long. Trimming cost V 3 bases and J 5 bases, with 9 bases left between them. The CDR3 sequence: CASSPTLQDTQYF. CDR3 nucleotide sequence: TGTGCCAGCTCACCGACTCTCCAAGATACGCAGTATTTT.

The genes are TRBV5-1 and TRBJ1-4; D not resolved. This CDR3 has 15 amino acids. Germline V gene sequence: CDR1 SGHRS, CDR2 YFSETQ. Trimming took off 1 base at V and 0 bases at J, with 7 bases between the two ends. The CDR3 region has the DNA TGCGCCAGCAGCTTGTCGCGGACAACTAATGAAAAACTGTTTTTT. Its protein is CASSLSRTTNEKLFF.

In its sample, this clone was seen a few times. The rearrangement uses TRBV5-1 and TRBJ2-1; 8 positions match TRBD2. The germline V gene has CDR1 SGHRS and CDR2 YFSETQ. Trimming cost V 0 bases and J 10 bases; bases outside gene matches: 12. The CDR3 is 16 residues long. CDR3 DNA: TGCGCCAGCAGCTTGGATGCGGCGGGAGGTGTTAAGGAGCAGTTCTTC. Residues: CASSLDAAGGVKEQFF.

This rearrangement joins TRBV4-3 to TRBJ2-6; D may be TRBD2 (5 bases). Looked up from germline, CDR1 is LGHNA and CDR2 is YSLEER. The CDR3 consists of 17 residues. Trimming removed 0 bases at V and 1 base at J, with 10 bases between. The CDR3: CASSQDVPGSGANVLTF. The DNA of the CDR3 is TGCGCCAGCAGCCAAGATGTCCCGGGGTCTGGGGCCAACGTCCTGACTTTC.

Notes on this clone: The sample carries other DNA sequences with the same CDR3. The chain combines TRBV7-9 with TRBJ1-2; TRBD1 agrees at 9 bases. Per germline, CDR1 SEHNR and CDR2 FQNEAQ (reference sequence). The CDR3 length is 12 residues. After removal of 5 bases from V and 6 bases from J, the junction contained 1 base not matched to a gene. The CDR3 loop reads CASSRTGDGYTF. For the CDR3, the DNA is TGTGCCAGCAGCCGGACAGGGGATGGCTACACCTTC.

The genes are TRBV3-1 (or the pseudogene TRBV3-2) and TRBJ2-7, with 8 bases identical to TRBD2. V lost 4 bases, J lost 1 base, and 9 bases stayed unmatched. This CDR3 has 16 amino acids. The germline V gene encodes CDR1 LGHDT and CDR2 YNNKEL (reference sequence). Here the CDR3 DNA reads TGTGCCAGCAGCCCCCGACTAGCGAGTGATTCCTACGAGCAGTACTTC. Its translation: CASSPRLASDSYEQYF.

The rearrangement links TRBV29-1 to TRBJ2-3; D is uncertain. The CDR3 extends over 13 amino acids. The V gene lost 3 bases and the J gene lost 0 bases, with 7 bases spanning the gap. CDR1 is SQVTM and CDR2 is ANQGSEA in the germline V gene. Here the CDR3 reads CSVDRFSTDTQYF. The DNA for the CDR3 is TGCAGCGTTGATCGGTTTAGCACAGATACGCAGTATTTT.

The rearrangement uses TRBV5-8 and TRBJ1-5, with D maybe TRBD1 (6 bases). The V gene lost 3 bases and the J gene lost 6 bases, with 16 bases spanning the gap. The CDR3 contains 15 residues. Germline values: CDR1 SGHTS, CDR2 YDEGEE. CDR3 protein: CASSSGGALGQPQHF. The CDR3 DNA is TGTGCCAGCAGCTCCGGGGGGGCATTGGGTCAGCCCCAGCATTTT.

The chain carries TRBV5-8 and TRBJ1-1; 12 positions match TRBD1. After removal of 4 bases from V and 3 bases from J, the junction contained 10 bases not matched to a gene. Germline loops: CDR1 SGHTS, CDR2 YDEGEE. CDR3 size: 17 residues. The CDR3 spells CASSGRGDRGQDTEAFF. The CDR3 region has the DNA TGTGCCAGCAGCGGAAGGGGGGACAGGGGGCAGGACACTGAAGCTTTCTTT.

This chain links TRBV11-3 with TRBJ2-7; tentative D call: TRBD1 (7 bases). This CDR3 is 16 amino acids long. Trimming took off 5 bases at V and 0 bases at J, with 17 bases between the two ends. CDR1 SGHNT and CDR2 YENEEA come from the germline V gene. The CDR3 protein is CASSTIAGQSSYEQYF. The CDR3, as DNA: TGTGCCAGCAGCACTATCGCGGGACAGAGCTCCTACGAGCAGTACTTC.

This clone was seen once. The CDR3 DNA sequence: TGTGCCAGCAGCCAGAGGAACAGGGTTTCGGGTCAGCCCCAGCATTTT. This codes for CASSQRNRVSGQPQHF. J is TRBJ1-5 and V is TRBV7-8, with TRBD1 as a possible D gene (6 bases). CDR3 size: 16 residues. V dropped 5 bases and J dropped 6 bases, with 20 bases sitting between them. Germline V gene data show CDR1 as SGHVS and CDR2 as FQNEAQ.

This sequence joins TRBV19 and TRBJ2-1, with 12 positions matching TRBD1. V shed 2 bases, J shed 10 bases, and the junction held 6 bases outside the gene matches. Germline assignment: CDR1 LNHDA and CDR2 SQIVND (reference sequence). The CDR3 sequence is 15 residues long. The CDR3 nucleotides read TGTGCCAGTAGTATAAGCCCGGGGACAGGGGGCGAGCAGTTCTTC. This translates into CASSISPGTGGEQFF.

The rearrangement uses TRBV6-5 and TRBJ1-2; 7 positions agree with TRBD1. V lost 7 bases to trimming and J lost 4 bases; unmatched junction nucleotides: 9. Germline CDR1 MNHEY, CDR2 SVGAGI. The CDR3 contains 14 residues. The CDR3 here is CASTRGTVGYGYTF. In DNA form, the CDR3 reads TGTGCCAGCACAAGGGGGACAGTAGGCTATGGCTACACCTTC.

The chain has TRBV27 and TRBJ2-1; 8 bases match TRBD2. CDR3 size: 18 residues. The V gene's germline CDR1 is MNHEY and CDR2 SMNVEV (reference sequence). Losses at the gene ends were 6 bases for V and 3 bases for J; bases not matched to a gene: 16. CDR3 protein: CASRSNSKTSGIYNEQFF. The DNA for the CDR3 is TGTGCCAGCAGGTCAAATTCAAAAACTAGCGGAATCTACAATGAGCAGTTCTTC.

A single count supports this clone. The rearrangement uses TRBV6-2 or TRBV6-3 and TRBJ1-1; D is ambiguous. V lost 0 bases and J lost 0, with 5 bases in between. CDR1 and CDR2 from the germline V gene are MNHEY and SVGEGT. The CDR3 covers 14 residues. CDR3 coding DNA: TGTGCCAGCAGTTACTCCCAGTTGAACACTGAAGCTTTCTTT. Translated: CASSYSQLNTEAFF.

The chain uses TRBV7-9 and TRBJ2-5; D unresolved. This CDR3 is built from 14 residues. Germline V gives CDR1 SEHNR, CDR2 FQNEAQ (reference sequence). The V end was cut by 5 bases, the J end by 5 bases, with 15 bases between. The CDR3 nucleotides are TGTGCCAGCAGCCCCGACACCTCCTGGGAGACCCAGTACTTC. This codes for CASSPDTSWETQYF.

On this clone itself: Additional DNA sequences in this sample encode the identical CDR3. The chain employs TRBV7-3 and TRBJ2-3; no definite D call. Trimming removed 3 bases from V and 1 base from J, with 5 bases in between. The CDR3 is 13 residues long. Germline-derived CDR1 and CDR2 are SGHTA and FQGTGA. The CDR3 nucleotides are TGTGCCAGCAGCTTTCCTGGCACAGATACGCAGTATTTT. As protein: CASSFPGTDTQYF.

The V and J genes are TRBV7-3 and TRBJ2-1, with 7 bases that match TRBD1. This CDR3 has 13 amino acids. Germline V gives CDR1 SGHTA, CDR2 FQGTGA. J was trimmed by 7 bases and V by 4 bases; bases with no gene match: 4. The CDR3 reads CASSSGTDNEQFF. In nucleotides, the CDR3 is TGTGCCAGCAGCTCCGGGACAGATAATGAGCAGTTCTTC.

The chain couples TRBV28 to TRBJ2-3, with D possibly matching TRBD1 (6 bases). This CDR3 is built from 13 residues. The germline gives CDR1 MDHEN, CDR2 SYDVKM. With 8 bases removed from V and 2 bases from J, the gap between germline ends came to 11 bases. Here the CDR3 reads CASQQGTTDTQYF. DNA of the CDR3: TGTGCCAGCCAGCAGGGGACCACAGATACGCAGTATTTT.

About this clone itself: At one end the junction does not follow the germline gene, possibly because of a read error. This rearrangement joins TRBV19 to TRBJ2-2; no reliable D call. The CDR3 covers 14 residues. Germline CDR1 is LNHDA and CDR2 is SQIVND (reference sequence). CDR3 loop: CASRIGPNTGELFF. CDR3 nucleotide sequence: TGTGCCAGTAGAATAGGGCCGAACACCGGGGAGCTGTTTTTT.

The chain carries TRBV5-4 and TRBJ2-1; no reliable D call. Germline V lookup: CDR1 SGHNT, CDR2 YYREEE (reference sequence). V dropped 2 bases and J dropped 0 bases, with 9 bases sitting between them. The length of the CDR3 is 15 residues. In nucleotides, the CDR3 is TGTGCCAGCAGCTTAGCGTCAAGCTCCTACAATGAGCAGTTCTTC. Its translation: CASSLASSSYNEQFF.

V usage is TRBV5-6 and J usage is TRBJ1-2; 8 bases align to TRBD1. Looked up from germline, CDR1 is SGHDT and CDR2 is YYEEEE. V trimming: 1 base; J trimming: 2 bases; junction bases outside the gene matches: 4. There are 15 residues in the CDR3. This CDR3 is CASSLPGTGNYGYTF. The CDR3 DNA follows: TGTGCCAGCAGCTTGCCCGGGACAGGAAACTATGGCTACACCTTC.

V usage is TRBV9 and J usage is TRBJ1-3, with unresolved D. The CDR3 contains 15 residues. Between the trimmed V and J ends, which lost 0 bases and 0 bases, there was a span of 7 bases. The germline V gene has CDR1 SGDLS and CDR2 YYNGEE. For the CDR3, the DNA is TGTGCCAGCAGCGTAGGGTGGAGCTCTGGAAACACCATATATTTT. This translates into CASSVGWSSGNTIYF.

Note on this clone: Other DNA sequences in the sample encode the same CDR3. This chain joins TRBV5-1 and TRBJ2-7, with 9 bases matching TRBD1. Per the germline V gene, CDR1 is SGHRS and CDR2 is YFSETQ. CDR3 length equals 15 residues. The V and J ends lost 4 bases and 1 base, in that order; junction bases with no gene match: 6. Here the CDR3 DNA reads TGCGCCAGCAGCCCCGGGACAGGGATTTCCTACGAGCAGTACTTC. As protein: CASSPGTGISYEQYF.